This TCR beta chain was recorded in a study of OX40 agonist ivuxolimab in advanced cancers. In the case of this clone: Its antigen is as yet unknown.

Study-wide results and caveats: Both CD4+ and CD8+ T cell populations in blood had undergone clonal expansion by week 6 at 0.1 to 3.0 mg/kg. CD4+ T cells averaged fewer expanded clones than CD8+ T cells.

The CDR3 consists of 14 residues. The germline V and J ends were trimmed by 1 base and 6 bases, with 13 bases remaining between them. Germline V gene data show CDR1 as SGDLS and CDR2 as YYNGEE. Here immunoSEQ multiplex PCR was the method, and the copy in TCRdb shows in-frame clones only, minus some. The sample carries about 43,000 clones, 85% to 90% recorded once. The specimen was CD4+ or CD8+ T cells sorted from blood, collected in a trial of the OX40 agonist ivuxolimab. The receptor was derived from an adult with an advanced solid tumor such as melanoma, head and neck, liver or kidney cancer. V is TRBV9 and J is TRBJ1-2; D perhaps matches TRBD1 (5 bases). The DNA for the CDR3 is TGTGCCAGCAGCGTACGCCAGGGTACGGATGGCTACACCTTC. Amino acid sequence: CASSVRQGTDGYTF.